The rows below give T cell receptor beta chains drawn from one sample of a study of immune heterogeneity within non-small cell lung tumors. TCRdb analysed the multiplex PCR reads with MiXCR anew, one entry per CDR3 protein. The table has about 4,300 distinct CDR3 sequences, about 24% seen once. Input material: lung tumor tissue. These receptors came from a man over 45 with non-small cell lung cancer. CDR3s include the opening cysteine and the closing phenylalanine or tryptophan. A D gene is named only where the DNA matches it firmly. Clone size is not always given. Where it is, it says once, few, many or a class for expanded clones.

D gene,V gene,J gene,clone size,CDR3 DNA,CDR3 protein
NA,TRBV6-1,TRBJ2-7,medium-sized,TGTGCCAGCAGTGTAGACATACGCTACGAGCAGTACTTC,CASSVDIRYEQYF
NA,TRBV19,TRBJ1-1,medium-sized,TGTGCCAGTAGTATCCCGAACACTGAAGCTTTCTTT,CASSIPNTEAFF
NA,TRBV5-6,TRBJ1-3,many,TGTGCCAGCAGCTTGTGGAGGAACTCTGGAAACACCATATATTTT,CASSLWRNSGNTIYF
NA,TRBV6-5,TRBJ1-1,medium-sized,TGTGCCAGCAGTTACGAGGGATGGAACACTGAAGCTTTCTTT,CASSYEGWNTEAFF
NA,TRBV2,TRBJ1-4,medium-sized,TGTGCCAGCAGGAGGGGAGGAGAGGGAGAAAAACTGTTTTTT,CASRRGGEGEKLFF
NA,TRBV6-4,TRBJ2-2,medium-sized,TGTGCCAGCAGTGGTTCAGGGACCGGGGAGCTGTTTTTT,CASSGSGTGELFF
NA,TRBV6-1,TRBJ1-2,large,TGTGCCAGCAGCAACACAGGGACTGGCTACACCTTC,CASSNTGTGYTF
NA,TRBV10-1,TRBJ2-6,once,TGCGCCAGCAGTGAGGCACAGGACACCAATAGCTCTGAGGCCAACGTCCTGGCTTTC,CASSEAQDTNSSEANVLAF
NA,TRBV7-9,TRBJ1-2,medium-sized,TGTGCCAGCAGCTTACGGCAGTTCGATGGCTACACCTTC,CASSLRQFDGYTF
NA,TRBV7-2,TRBJ1-3,medium-sized,TGTGCCAGCAGCTTAGTCGGTGGAAACACCATATATTTT,CASSLVGGNTIYF
NA,TRBV4-1,TRBJ2-7,once,TGCGCCAGCAGCCCCCGGCACGACGTTGGAGAGCAGTACTTC,CASSPRHDVGEQYF
NA,TRBV4-2,TRBJ2-2,medium-sized,TGTGCCAGCAGCCAATCCGGTGGGGGAGCTTACACCGGGGAGCTGTTTTTT,CASSQSGGGAYTGELFF
NA,TRBV6-1,TRBJ2-1,medium-sized,TGTGCCAGCAGTCTTAACAATGAGCAGTTCTTC,CASSLNNEQFF
TRBD1,TRBV6-1,TRBJ1-5,medium-sized,TGTGCCAGCAGGGGAGGGGACAGTCAGCCCCAGCATTTT,CASRGGDSQPQHF
TRBD1,TRBV6-4,TRBJ2-3,NA,TGTAACAGCAGTGAATCAGGGGGTAGCGGCACAGATACGCAGTATTTT,CNSSESGGSGTDTQYF
NA,TRBV19,TRBJ1-6,medium-sized,TGTGCCAGTAGTATATCCCCGGGACGTCGGACGAGCTCCTATAATTCACCCCTCCACTTT,CASSISPGRRTSSYNSPLHF
TRBD2,TRBV28,TRBJ2-3,medium-sized,TGTGCCAGCAGTTCCGGGACTATCACCACAGATACGCAGTATTTT,CASSSGTITTDTQYF
NA,TRBV27,TRBJ2-2,medium-sized,TGTGCCAGCAGTCTCCCGCGGGGCACCGGGGAGCTGTTTTTT,CASSLPRGTGELFF
TRBD2,TRBV6-1,TRBJ2-1,medium-sized,TGTGCCAGCAGTGAAAGACTAGCTGAGCACAATGAGCAGTTCTTC,CASSERLAEHNEQFF
TRBD1,TRBV28,TRBJ1-5,NA,TGTGCCAGCAGAGATAGGGGGCAAACTCAGCCCCAGCATTTT,CASRDRGQTQPQHF
TRBD1,TRBV12-3/TRBV12-4,TRBJ2-3,medium-sized,TGTGCCAGCAGTTTGTCGGGGACAGGGCCAGATACGCAGTATTTT,CASSLSGTGPDTQYF
TRBD1,TRBV7-6,TRBJ1-1,NA,TGTGCCAGCAGCGTGCAGACAGGGAACACTGTAGCTTTCTTT,CASSVQTGNTVAFF
NA,TRBV28,TRBJ1-5,medium-sized,TGTGCCAGCAGTTTATCGGGGAATCAGCCCCAGCATTTT,CASSLSGNQPQHF
NA,TRBV14,TRBJ2-1,many,TGTGCCAGCAGCCAAGTCGTCACTGAGCAGTTCTTC,CASSQVVTEQFF
NA,TRBV6-1,TRBJ2-4,many,TGTGCCAGCAGTGAAGGGGGTAGCCGGGCCCTTCAAAACATTCAGTACTTC,CASSEGGSRALQNIQYF
NA,TRBV2,TRBJ2-7,medium-sized,TGTGCCAGCAGTGAAGGAGGATGGGGCTCCTACGAGCAGTACTTC,CASSEGGWGSYEQYF
TRBD2,TRBV7-3,TRBJ2-1,medium-sized,TGTGCCAGCAGCTTATATGCGGGAGGGCTTAATGAGCAGTTCTTC,CASSLYAGGLNEQFF
TRBD1,TRBV19,TRBJ1-1,NA,TGTGCCAGTAGTGACACAGGGGGCCTCGCAGCTTCATTT,CASSDTGGLAASF
TRBD1,TRBV28,TRBJ2-1,large,TGTGCCAGCAGGCCGGGACAGGCATCTAATGAGCAGTTCTTC,CASRPGQASNEQFF
NA,TRBV6-2/TRBV6-3,TRBJ2-7,NA,TGTGCCAGTTACTCGACGACACAGTCCTACGAGCAGTACTTC,CASYSTTQSYEQYF
TRBD1,TRBV29-1,TRBJ1-5,NA,TGCAGCGTTGCGACAGGGGTTATGTATCAGCCCCAGCATTTT,CSVATGVMYQPQHF
NA,TRBV20-1,TRBJ2-7,medium-sized,TGCAGTGCTAGGGGGTCAGGGTGGACCTACGAGCAGTACTTC,CSARGSGWTYEQYF
NA,TRBV5-1,TRBJ2-7,NA,TGCGCCAGCAGCCGGGGGGACACCTACGAGCAGTACTTC,CASSRGDTYEQYF
TRBD1,TRBV7-8,TRBJ2-7,many,TGTGCCAGCAGCTTCTCAGGGGGCTACGAGCAGTACTTC,CASSFSGGYEQYF
NA,TRBV20-1,TRBJ2-1,medium-sized,TGCAGTGCTCCGGCTAGTAGCAATGAGCAGTTCTTC,CSAPASSNEQFF
TRBD2,TRBV6-1,TRBJ2-7,medium-sized,TGTGCCAGCAGACTAGGGACTAGCGGGAGTTACGAGCAGTACTTC,CASRLGTSGSYEQYF
TRBD2,TRBV27,TRBJ2-2,medium-sized,TGTGCCAGCAGTCCCTCCGGGGTAGCGGGAGGGCGTCGGGGGGAGCTGTTTTTT,CASSPSGVAGGRRGELFF
NA,TRBV20-1,TRBJ1-2,medium-sized,TGCAGTGACACTAACTATGGCTACACCTTC,CSDTNYGYTF
NA,TRBV3-1,TRBJ2-1,medium-sized,TGTGCCAGCAGCCAAGGATACGGGAGTGGGTTCTTC,CASSQGYGSGFF
NA,TRBV3-1,TRBJ2-5,few,TGTACCAGCAGCCAAGAATTGTATGAGGGGGAGACCCAGTACTTC,CTSSQELYEGETQYF
TRBD2,TRBV9,TRBJ2-1,NA,TGTGCCAGCAGCGCCCAGGGACTAGCCCTAAACAATGAGCAGTTCTTC,CASSAQGLALNNEQFF
TRBD1,TRBV5-8,TRBJ2-3,many,TGTGCCAGCAGCTTGGCCACGACAGGGACGGGCACAGATACGCAGTATTTT,CASSLATTGTGTDTQYF
TRBD1,TRBV15,TRBJ2-7,NA,TGTGCCACCCGCAGAGATAGATTGGACAGGGCTTACAAGCAGTATTTC,CATRRDRLDRAYKQYF
NA,TRBV3-1,TRBJ1-5,many,TGTGCCAGCAGCGCACATTCGTCTAATCAGCCCCAGCATTTT,CASSAHSSNQPQHF
NA,TRBV6-1,TRBJ1-6,NA,TGTGCCAGCAGTGACGGGGGTCATTCACCCCTCCACTTC,CASSDGGHSPLHF
TRBD1,TRBV5-1,TRBJ1-4,medium-sized,TGCGCCAGCAGCAAAGGACAGGGAGGTACTAATGAAAAACTGTTTTTT,CASSKGQGGTNEKLFF
TRBD2,TRBV30,TRBJ2-5,many,TGTGCCTGGAGGAGACTAGCGGGAGTTGAGACCCAGTACTTC,CAWRRLAGVETQYF
TRBD1,TRBV5-1,TRBJ1-3,medium-sized,TGCGCCAGCACCTCCGGGACAGGGTCCCATGAAGGAAACACCATATATTTT,CASTSGTGSHEGNTIYF
TRBD1,TRBV29-1,TRBJ1-5,medium-sized,TGCAGCGTCAGGGGGGATAGCAATCAGCCCCAGCATTTT,CSVRGDSNQPQHF
NA,TRBV7-6,TRBJ1-1,few,TGTGCCAGCAGCTCTTATTTGAACACTGAAGCTTTCTTT,CASSSYLNTEAFF
TRBD2,TRBV6-5,TRBJ2-7,medium-sized,TGTGCCAGCAGTTACCGTAGCGGGGTAGGGTACGAGCAGTACTTC,CASSYRSGVGYEQYF
NA,TRBV7-9,TRBJ1-2,many,TGTGCCAGCAGCCCGAAAAGCACGGGGTTTGGTGGCTACACCTTC,CASSPKSTGFGGYTF
NA,TRBV28,TRBJ1-1,NA,TGTGCCAGCACTTTCTGGGGGGGCCTGGGCACTGGAGCTTTCTTT,CASTFWGGLGTGAFF
NA,TRBV5-8,TRBJ1-6,few,TGTGCCAGCAGTCCTCCCGGCCACAATTCACCCCTCCACTTT,CASSPPGHNSPLHF
TRBD2,TRBV7-3,TRBJ2-3,medium-sized,TGTGCCAGCAGCTTGTCTAGCGGCCTTAGCACAGATACGCAGTATTTT,CASSLSSGLSTDTQYF
TRBD2,TRBV30,TRBJ2-5,NA,TGTGCCTGGGGCCGGGGACTAGCGGGAGTACGCGTACGCGGGACCCAGTACTTC,CAWGRGLAGVRVRGTQYF
TRBD1,TRBV6-4,TRBJ2-7,NA,TGTGCCAGCAGTTACTCGGACAGGGTCATCGACCAGTACTTC,CASSYSDRVIDQYF
NA,TRBV7-9,TRBJ2-7,medium-sized,TGTGCCAGCAGCTTCGGGGGCCCCGGCTACGAGCAGTACTTC,CASSFGGPGYEQYF
TRBD1,TRBV6-1,TRBJ1-2,medium-sized,TGTGCCAGCAGCCCCGGGACAGGGAACTATGGCTACACTTTC,CASSPGTGNYGYTF